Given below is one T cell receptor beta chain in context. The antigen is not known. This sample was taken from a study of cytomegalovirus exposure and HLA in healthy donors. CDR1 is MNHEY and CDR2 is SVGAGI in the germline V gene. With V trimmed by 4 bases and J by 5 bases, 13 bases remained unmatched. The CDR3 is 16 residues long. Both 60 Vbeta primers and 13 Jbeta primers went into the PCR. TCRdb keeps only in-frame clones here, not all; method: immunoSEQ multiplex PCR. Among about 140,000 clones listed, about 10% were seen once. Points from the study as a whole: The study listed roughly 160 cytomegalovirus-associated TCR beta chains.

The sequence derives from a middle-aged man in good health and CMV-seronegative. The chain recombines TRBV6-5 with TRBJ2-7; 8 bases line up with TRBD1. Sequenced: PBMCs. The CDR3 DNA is TGTGCCAGCAGTTCCAAATACCGGACAGGGACCAACGAGCAGTACTTC. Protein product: CASSSKYRTGTNEQYF.